These T cell receptor beta chains were read from a single sample in a study of STAT5B mutations in CD4+ large granular lymphocyte leukemia. Sequenced by immunoSEQ multiplex PCR; TCRdb stores in-frame clones only, minus some. The data show some 41,000 clones, with 81% seen just once and 3.6% held by the top ten. Sequenced sample: CD4+ T cells from blood buffy coats. These receptors all stem from a human donor in good health. Both conserved end residues are part of each CDR3. A D gene is named only where the DNA matches it firmly. Not every row has a clone size; where given, it reads once, few, many or a size class.

v_call	clone_size	d_call	j_call	cdr3_nt	cdr3_aa
TRBV5-1	-	-	TRBJ2-3	TGCGCCAGCAGCTTGAGCACAGATACGCAGTATTTT	CASSLSTDTQYF
TRBV6-5	-	-	TRBJ2-2	TGTGCCAGCAGCCTCCAGAGGAACACCGGGGAGCTGTTTTTT	CASSLQRNTGELFF
TRBV30	-	TRBD2	TRBJ2-1	TGTGCCTGGAGTTCGACTAGCGCGTACAATGAGCAGTTCTTC	CAWSSTSAYNEQFF
TRBV9	-	TRBD2	TRBJ2-7	TGTGCCAGCAGCGTAGGAAGCGGGAGGGTCTACGAGCAGTACTTC	CASSVGSGRVYEQYF
TRBV5-1	-	TRBD2	TRBJ2-5	TGCGCCAGCGACTCTAGCGGTTTAAACGGCGAGACCCAGTACTTC	CASDSSGLNGETQYF
TRBV28	-	-	TRBJ1-3	TGTGCCAGCAGTTTACCGCGGGGTTCGAGTGGGGAGGCTGGAAACACCATATATTTT	CASSLPRGSSGEAGNTIYF
TRBV27	few	TRBD1	TRBJ2-7	TGTGCCAGCAGTCCAGGACAGGGTGTCGAGCAGTACTTC	CASSPGQGVEQYF
TRBV30	-	-	TRBJ1-3	TGTGCCTGGAGAGGGGACGTTGTCTCTGGAAACACCATATATTTT	CAWRGDVVSGNTIYF
TRBV2	-	-	TRBJ1-1	TGTGCCAGCAGTGGTAGGCAAACCCTCACTGAAGCTTTCTTT	CASSGRQTLTEAFF
TRBV30	-	-	TRBJ1-5	TGTGCCTGGAGACGGGAGGGGGCCCAGCATTTT	CAWRREGAQHF
TRBV20-1	-	-	TRBJ2-4	TGCAGTGCTTTAAAAAACATTCAGTACTTC	CSALKNIQYF
TRBV11-2	-	-	TRBJ2-1	TGTGCCAGCAGCTTAGAACGAGTGGGTGAGCAGTTCTTC	CASSLERVGEQFF
TRBV29-1	-	-	TRBJ1-4	TGCAGTGTTTACAGGGTAGGGGATGAAAAACTGTTTTTT	CSVYRVGDEKLFF
TRBV7-2	-	-	TRBJ2-2	TGTGCCAGCAGCTTCCCCGGGAAGTCGAACACCGGGGAGCTGTTTTTT	CASSFPGKSNTGELFF
TRBV5-1	few	TRBD1	TRBJ1-2	TGCGCCAGCAATCGGGACAGGGGAGACGGCTACACCTTC	CASNRDRGDGYTF
TRBV30	-	TRBD2	TRBJ2-7	TGTGCCTGGTCTAGCGGGAGCTCCTACGAGCAGTACTTC	CAWSSGSSYEQYF
TRBV7-2	-	TRBD2	TRBJ2-1	TGTGCCAGCAGTTCTGGACTAGAAGGCGGACAGTTCTTC	CASSSGLEGGQFF
TRBV19	-	-	TRBJ1-4	TGTGCCAGTAGTCCTCGGGCGAAAACGGGGGAAAAACTGTTTTTT	CASSPRAKTGEKLFF
TRBV6-5	once	-	TRBJ2-7	TGTGCCAGCAGTACCACAGGGTCCTACGAGCAGTACTTC	CASSTTGSYEQYF
TRBV11-2	-	-	TRBJ2-6	TGTGCCAGCAGCTTCCAGTCGGGATCTGGGGCCAACGTCCTGACTTTC	CASSFQSGSGANVLTF
TRBV12-5	-	TRBD1	TRBJ2-7	TGTGCTAGTGGTCCCGGGGACAGGGGCGCCGAGCAGTACTTC	CASGPGDRGAEQYF
TRBV10-3	-	TRBD2	TRBJ2-5	TGTGCCATCAGTGGGGGGCTAGCGGGGGAAGAGACCCAGTACTTC	CAISGGLAGEETQYF
TRBV7-6	-	TRBD1	TRBJ2-7	TGTGCCAGCGGGGACAGTGTCTACGAGCAGTACTTC	CASGDSVYEQYF
TRBV25-1	few	-	TRBJ2-5	TGTGCCAGCAGTGAACTTTGGGCAAAAGAGACCCAGTACTTC	CASSELWAKETQYF
TRBV11-3	-	-	TRBJ2-1	TGTGCCAGCAGCTTAGCAGGCCTAGCATCCCATGAGCAGTTCTTC	CASSLAGLASHEQFF
TRBV11-2	-	TRBD2	TRBJ2-1	TGTGCCAGCAGCTCCCTCCTGGCGGGAGGGCGCAATGAGCAGTTCTTC	CASSSLLAGGRNEQFF
TRBV6-6	-	-	TRBJ1-6	TGTGCCAGCAGTTACGCAGGGTTTAGTTCACCCCTCCACTTT	CASSYAGFSSPLHF
TRBV6-6	-	-	TRBJ2-3	TGTGCCAGCAGCCCCACCACAGATACGCAGTATTTT	CASSPTTDTQYF
TRBV25-1	-	-	TRBJ1-2	TGTGCCAGCAGTGGCGACAGTCCGTATGGCTACACCTTC	CASSGDSPYGYTF
TRBV4-1	-	-	TRBJ1-3	TGCGCCAGCAGCCAAGATGCTCATAGCTCTGGAAACACCATATATTTT	CASSQDAHSSGNTIYF
TRBV10-3	-	-	TRBJ2-3	TGTGCCATTCGGACCGACACAGATACGCAGTATTTT	CAIRTDTDTQYF
TRBV4-1	-	-	TRBJ2-7	TGCGCCAGCAGCCAAGAAGGTTTTTTGGGCGGGGGCCGAAGCTCCTACGAGCAGTACTTC	CASSQEGFLGGGRSSYEQYF
TRBV5-4	-	TRBD2	TRBJ2-7	TGTGCCAGCAGCACCGGGACTAGCGATTACGAGCAGTACTTC	CASSTGTSDYEQYF
TRBV5-1	-	TRBD1	TRBJ2-3	TGCGCCAGCAGCATCAGGCAGGGGGAGACAGATACGCAGTATTTT	CASSIRQGETDTQYF
TRBV11-2	-	TRBD2	TRBJ2-5	TGTGCCAGCAGCTTCGCGGGGGGCAACCAAGAGACCCAGTACTTC	CASSFAGGNQETQYF
TRBV30	-	-	TRBJ2-2	TGTGCCTGGAGTGTACAACAGAAGAACACCGGGGAGCTGTTTTTT	CAWSVQQKNTGELFF
TRBV10-3	-	-	TRBJ2-3	TGTGCCATCAACCAGGGCCTATCAGATACGCAGTATTTT	CAINQGLSDTQYF
TRBV6-4	-	TRBD1	TRBJ2-1	TGTGCCAGCGGACAGGGGCTCGGTGAGCAGTTCTTC	CASGQGLGEQFF
TRBV18	-	-	TRBJ1-5	TGTGCCAGCTCCCTGACGGACAATCAGCCCCAGCATTTT	CASSLTDNQPQHF
TRBV6-6	-	-	TRBJ2-1	TGTGCCAGCAACAGGGCCCCTAATGAGCAGTTCTTC	CASNRAPNEQFF
TRBV7-2	few	-	TRBJ1-4	TGTGCCAGCAGCTTAGCGGACACAGCACTTGAAAAACTGTTTTTT	CASSLADTALEKLFF
TRBV13	-	TRBD2	TRBJ2-2	TGTGCCAGCAGCTTACGGCTAGCGGCGAACACCGGGGAGCTGTTTTTT	CASSLRLAANTGELFF
TRBV5-5	few	TRBD1	TRBJ1-5	TGTGCCAGCAGCTTGGCTGGGACAGATAATCAGCCCCAGCATTTT	CASSLAGTDNQPQHF
TRBV7-2	-	-	TRBJ2-3	TGTGCCAGCAGCTTAGTGGGCGGGACCAGTCTCCTTAGCACAGATACGCAGTATTTT	CASSLVGGTSLLSTDTQYF
TRBV19	-	TRBD1	TRBJ1-2	TGTGCCTCAACCGGGACAGCCTCTGGCCGCTCCTATGGCTACACCTTC	CASTGTASGRSYGYTF
TRBV6-5	-	-	TRBJ2-2	TGTGCCAGCAGTTACAGGGCAGGGAGCGACACCGGGGAGCTGTTTTTT	CASSYRAGSDTGELFF
TRBV6-1	-	TRBD2	TRBJ2-1	TGTGCCAGCAGTGAAGCGAGGAAAGCGGGGGGGCGCAATGAGCAGTTCTTC	CASSEARKAGGRNEQFF
TRBV7-9	-	-	TRBJ2-5	TGTGCCAGCAGCCGCCTGGCGGGGACGTTCCAAGAGACCCAGTACTTC	CASSRLAGTFQETQYF
TRBV6-6	-	-	TRBJ2-7	TGTGCCAGCAGTTCGACAGCGACTACCTACGAGCAGTACTTC	CASSSTATTYEQYF
TRBV7-7	-	-	TRBJ2-6	TGTGCTAGCAGCGCCGCACCGGGACTCCTCTCTGGGGCCAACGTCCTGACTTTC	CASSAAPGLLSGANVLTF
TRBV9	-	TRBD1	TRBJ1-2	TGTGCCAGCAGCCTACGACAGGGGGAAAACTATGGCTACACCTTC	CASSLRQGENYGYTF
TRBV4-1	once	-	TRBJ1-1	TGCGCCAGCAGCCAAGGGATTTTGAACACTGAAGCTTTCTTT	CASSQGILNTEAFF
TRBV20-1	-	-	TRBJ1-2	TGCAGTGCTAATACGCACTATGGCTACACCTTC	CSANTHYGYTF
TRBV28	few	TRBD1	TRBJ1-5	TGTGCCAGCAGCATAGACAGGGACAAGCAGCCCCAGCATTTT	CASSIDRDKQPQHF
TRBV27	medium-sized	-	TRBJ1-4	TGTGCCAGCAGTTTTGGGCAGGCGAATGAAAAACTGTTTTTT	CASSFGQANEKLFF
TRBV6-5	-	-	TRBJ2-7	TGTGCCAGCAGTTACTCTCGGACAGCAACCTACGAGCAGTACTTC	CASSYSRTATYEQYF